This note documents a single TCR beta chain sequence. This clonotype was counted a few times. No antigen is known for it. The input lacks base qualities; no much larger clone sits a single base away. The data originate from a study of T-cell reconstitution after alpha-beta-depleted transplantation in children listed by TCRdb under 2016. A note on the overall study: Using TCR repertoire profiling, the study followed T-cell immune reconstitution in a quantitative way in children after TCRalphabeta/CD19-depleted allogeneic hematopoietic cell transplantation. Overall study outcomes, separate from this receptor: Apparently early alphabetaT-cell count recovery about two months after transplant reportedly relied on only several hundred rapidly expanded clones derived from non-depleted graft cells. The high TCRbeta diversity at day 60 in some patients was ascribed to recipient T cells and intrathymic progenitors that had survived conditioning. The frequencies of hyperexpanded clones fell over the following months, and after one year, T-cell counts and TCRbeta diversity were mostly attributed to newly produced T cells.

This specimen's treatment or condition label, per the study, means: allogeneic hematopoietic cell transplantation with graft depleted of TCRalphabeta T cells and CD19 B cells. TCRalphabeta/CD19-depleted allogeneic hematopoietic cell grafts were given to the transplant recipients, all of whom were children. V is shortened by 5 bases, J by 3 bases, and the region joining them spans 19 bases. In the germline V gene (reference sequence), CDR1 corresponds to DFQATT and CDR2 to SNEGSKA. The CDR3 runs 15 amino acids, cysteine and phenylalanine included. Of the read, only the CDR3 DNA is kept; its 45 bases are in frame from base 1. The method behind the library was PCR. The sequencer listed for this sample is Illumina HiSeq 2500. To normalize quantification of the TCRbeta repertoire, the TCR libraries were built with molecular barcoding that relied on unique molecular identifiers. In TCRdb, the public reads were trimmed at Q25 with fastp and aligned with MiXCR, with productive beta chains retained. Rows matching on CDR3 protein sequence are summarized as one entry with the most common DNA and genes. The sample table contains hundreds of thousands of distinct CDR3 sequences; only one count was recorded for under 15% of them. Of the sample, 0.79% falls within the top ten clones.

The material was PBMCs, obtained before TCRalphabeta/CD19-depleted stem cell transplant. The sequence joins TRBV20-1 to TRBJ1-1, with no D gene named confidently. The receptor was derived from a girl aged 2 to 10 with congenital amegakaryocytic thrombocytopenia, due to receive a stem cell transplant. The CDR3: CSALAGPKADTEAFF. The nucleotide sequence reads TGCAGTGCTCTGGCAGGCCCTAAAGCCGACACTGAAGCTTTCTTT.